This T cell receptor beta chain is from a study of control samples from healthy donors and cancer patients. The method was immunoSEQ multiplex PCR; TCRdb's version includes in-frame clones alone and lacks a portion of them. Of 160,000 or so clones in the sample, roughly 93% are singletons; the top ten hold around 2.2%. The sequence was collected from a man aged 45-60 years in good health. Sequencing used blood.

CDR3 amino acids: CASSFTREAEQYF. The CDR3 DNA reads TGTGCCAGCAGCTTTACGCGGGAAGCCGAGCAGTACTTC. The chain combines TRBV5-4 with TRBJ2-7; possibly TRBD2 for D (6 bases). Per germline, CDR1 SGHNT and CDR2 YYREEE (reference sequence). The CDR3 loop spans 13 amino acids. The ends were cut back, 2 bases at V and 6 bases at J, with 12 bases in the middle.